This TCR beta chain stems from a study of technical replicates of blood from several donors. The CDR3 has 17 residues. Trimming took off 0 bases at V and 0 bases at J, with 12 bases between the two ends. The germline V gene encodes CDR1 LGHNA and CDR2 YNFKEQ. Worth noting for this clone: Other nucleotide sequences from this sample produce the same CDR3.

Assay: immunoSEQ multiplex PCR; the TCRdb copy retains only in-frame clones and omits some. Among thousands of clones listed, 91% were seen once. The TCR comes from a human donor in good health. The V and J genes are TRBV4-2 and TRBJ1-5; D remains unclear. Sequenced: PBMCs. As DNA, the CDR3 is TGTGCCAGCAGCCAAGACAGGACTAAGAATAGCAATCAGCCCCAGCATTTT. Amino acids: CASSQDRTKNSNQPQHF.